A single sample gave rise to the 20 T cell receptor beta chains below, sequenced in a study of blood T cell repertoires in COVID-19. The protocol was immunoSEQ multiplex PCR, while the TCRdb copy is restricted to in-frame clones and leaves out a portion. This sample has 70,000 to 100,000 clones, with about 88% found just once. Material: peripheral blood. All receptors derive from a woman older than 75 with acute or convalescent COVID-19.

The chain couples TRBV19 to TRBJ1-2; D remains ambiguous. Trimming took 7 bases from V and 0 from J, leaving 6 bases between them. The length of the CDR3 is 12 residues. The germline V gene encodes CDR1 LNHDA and CDR2 SQIVND (reference sequence). CDR3 sequence reads: CASNRANYGYTF. In DNA, the CDR3 is TGTGCCAGTAATCGAGCTAACTATGGCTACACCTTC.

This chain joins TRBV19 and TRBJ1-1; D perhaps matches TRBD1 (5 bases). V lost 5 bases to trimming and J lost 4 bases, with 14 bases between them. The CDR3 sequence is 14 residues long. Germline V CDR1 and CDR2: LNHDA, SQIVND (reference sequence). CDR3 DNA: TGTGCCAGTAGTGTCCCGGGGGGGGTCACTGAAGCTTTCTTT. Protein product: CASSVPGGVTEAFF. The variable domain in full, completed from reference TRBV19 and TRBJ1-1, reads DGGITQSPKYLFRKEGQNVTLSCEQNLNHDAMYWYRQDPGQGLRLIYYSQIVNDFQKGDIAEGYSVSREKKESFPLTVTSAQKNPTAFYLCASSVPGGVTEAFFGQGTRLTVV.

The sample holds a few counts of this clone. V and J are TRBV6-5 and TRBJ2-7; unclear D gene. The V end lost 0 bases, the J end lost 2 bases, and 8 bases lay between the germline ends. CDR1 is MNHEY and CDR2 is SVGAGI in the germline V gene. This CDR3 contains 14 residues. CDR3 nucleotide sequence: TGTGCCAGCAGTTACTCGAATCAGGCCTACGAGCAGTACTTC. The encoded protein is CASSYSNQAYEQYF.

This clone was counted a few times. J is TRBJ2-7 and V is TRBV7-2, with TRBD1 matching 7 bases. Germline V gene sequence: CDR1 SGHTA, CDR2 FQGNSA. The V segment lost 4 bases and the J segment 0 bases; nucleotides outside the gene matches: 6. The CDR3 covers 15 residues. CDR3 loop: CASSSAGTASYEQYF. The CDR3 DNA reads as TGTGCCAGCAGCTCCGCCGGGACAGCCTCCTACGAGCAGTACTTC.

This sequence joins TRBV27 and TRBJ1-1; TRBD1 matches at 9 bases. The V gene's germline CDR1 is MNHEY and CDR2 SMNVEV (reference sequence). Trimming cost V 5 bases and J 5 bases; bases outside gene matches: 6. This CDR3 has 14 amino acids. The CDR3: CASSPLTGGTEAFF. CDR3 nucleotide sequence: TGTGCCAGCAGTCCTTTGACAGGGGGAACTGAAGCTTTCTTT.

This chain uses TRBV27 with TRBJ1-1, with a weak D call TRBD1 (6 bases). The CDR3 has 14 amino acids. Trimming cost V 9 bases and J 4 bases, with 18 bases left between them. Germline CDR1 and CDR2: MNHEY and SMNVEV (reference sequence). The CDR3 loop reads CASWSTGYGTEAFF. The CDR3 DNA sequence: TGTGCCAGTTGGTCAACAGGGTACGGCACTGAAGCTTTCTTT.

The chain links TRBV27 to TRBJ1-2; D unclear. Between the trimmed V and J ends, which lost 3 bases and 4 bases, there was a span of 12 bases. The CDR3 loop spans 14 amino acids. Germline V gives CDR1 MNHEY, CDR2 SMNVEV (reference sequence). The chain's CDR3 is CASSLFGEGYGYTF. The CDR3 coding sequence is TGTGCCAGCAGTTTGTTTGGGGAGGGCTATGGCTACACCTTC.

V and J are TRBV7-9 and TRBJ2-1; the match to TRBD1 covers 7 bases. The CDR3 spans 14 residues. Germline V gives CDR1 SEHNR, CDR2 FQNEAQ (reference sequence). V lost 5 bases and J lost 6; bases outside the gene matches: 7. This CDR3 is CASSPGTVGNEQFF. DNA for the CDR3: TGTGCCAGCAGCCCCGGGACAGTGGGCAATGAGCAGTTCTTC.

The rearrangement uses TRBV12-3 or TRBV12-4 and TRBJ2-3, with no clear D. The CDR3 is 13 residues long. V shed 6 bases and J shed 4 bases, with 11 bases lying between them. The CDR3 sequence: CASSFDLADTQYF. The CDR3 bases are TGTGCCAGCAGCTTTGATCTAGCAGATACGCAGTATTTT.

This chain links TRBV5-5 with TRBJ1-4; 9 nucleotides line up with TRBD1. The CDR3 contains 14 residues. Unmatched junction bases numbered 8, after V lost 7 bases and J lost 7 bases. The germline gives CDR1 SGHKS, CDR2 YYEKEE (reference sequence). The CDR3 sequence: CASGQQGASEKLFF. CDR3 sequence (DNA): TGTGCCAGCGGTCAACAGGGGGCGAGTGAAAAACTGTTTTTT.

This clone occurred once. This chain uses TRBV3-1 (or the pseudogene TRBV3-2) with TRBJ2-7, with a possible D match to TRBD2 (6 bases). The V end was cut by 1 base, the J end by 2 bases, with 15 bases between. CDR3 length equals 16 residues. The germline V gene encodes CDR1 LGHDT and CDR2 YNNKEL (reference sequence). CDR3 nucleotide sequence: TGTGCCAGCAGCCAAGTTCCGGGACTGAGGCCCTACGAGCAGTACTTC. It codes for CASSQVPGLRPYEQYF.

This clone was detected only once. The chain is built from TRBV2 and TRBJ1-5; D gene uncertain. There are 15 residues in the CDR3. Trimming took 6 bases from V and 0 from J, leaving 12 bases between them. The germline gives CDR1 SNHLY, CDR2 FYNNEI. The CDR3 DNA is TGTGCCAGCAGCGGAACAGAGTATAGCAATCAGCCCCAGCATTTT. Its protein product is CASSGTEYSNQPQHF.

The chain links TRBV18 to TRBJ1-4; 8 positions match TRBD1. The CDR3 spans 16 residues. Germline V lookup: CDR1 KGHSH, CDR2 LQKENI. After removal of 3 bases from V and 5 bases from J, the junction contained 8 bases not matched to a gene. The CDR3 spells CASSPNQGASNEKLFF. The CDR3 DNA reads as TGTGCCAGCTCACCGAACCAGGGGGCTTCGAATGAAAAACTGTTTTTT.

The rearrangement links TRBV25-1 to TRBJ2-2; 8 bases line up with TRBD2. The J segment lost 4 bases and the V segment lost 7 bases, leaving 5 bases of the junction unmatched. CDR3 size: 14 residues. Germline CDR1 is MGHDK and CDR2 is SYGVNS. CDR3 DNA: TGTGCCAGCAAGCCAGCGGGGGCCACCGGGGAGCTGTTTTTT. Translated, it gives CASKPAGATGELFF.

V gene TRBV11-2 combines with J gene TRBJ1-4; D call uncertain. CDR3 length: 13 residues. The germline gives CDR1 SGHAT, CDR2 FQNNGV. Trimming cost V 5 bases and J 5 bases, with 9 bases left between them. The CDR3 reads CASSRGTNEKLFF. DNA for the CDR3: TGTGCCAGCAGCCGAGGAACAAATGAAAAACTGTTTTTT.

This chain connects TRBV2 to TRBJ2-7; 11 bases fit TRBD1. V trimming: 8 bases; J trimming: 6 bases; junction bases outside the gene matches: 9. CDR1 and CDR2 from the germline V gene are SNHLY and FYNNEI. CDR3 length: 14 residues. The CDR3 nucleotides read TGTGCCAGCTCTCTGGACAGGGGGCTGGGCGAGCAGTACTTC. Its translation: CASSLDRGLGEQYF.

The chain combines TRBV6-2 or TRBV6-3 with TRBJ2-5; 15 bases fit TRBD2. This CDR3 contains 16 residues. Germline V lookup: CDR1 MNHEY, CDR2 SVGEGT. J lost 4 bases, V lost 4 bases, and 4 bases had no gene match. The CDR3 DNA follows: TGTGCCAGCAGTTCCCCGGGACTAGCGGGAGGAGAGACCCAGTACTTC. Protein: CASSSPGLAGGETQYF.

The chain joins TRBV7-9 to TRBJ2-5; 7 positions match TRBD2. The CDR3 covers 14 residues. V dropped 2 bases and J dropped 5; count of bases not matched to a gene: 5. Germline V gene sequence: CDR1 SEHNR, CDR2 FQNEAQ (reference sequence). The CDR3 reads CASSLFAGEETQYF. CDR3 in DNA: TGTGCCAGCAGCTTATTCGCGGGAGAGGAGACCCAGTACTTC.

The rearrangement joins TRBV13 to TRBJ2-4; 7 bases are shared with TRBD1. Losses at the gene ends were 5 bases for V and 0 bases for J; bases not matched to a gene: 16. This CDR3 spans 19 amino acids. The germline CDR1 and CDR2 sequences are PRHDT and FYEKMQ (reference sequence). This CDR3 reads CASSRRGQALALAKNIQYF. The CDR3 DNA reads as TGTGCCAGCAGCCGCCGAGGACAGGCCTTAGCACTAGCCAAAAACATTCAGTACTTC. Variable domain in full (rest from reference TRBV13 and TRBJ2-4): AAGVIQSPRHLIKEKRETATLKCYPIPRHDTVYWYQQGPGQDPQFLISFYEKMQSDKGSIPDRFSAQQFSDYHSELNMSSLELGDSALYFCASSRRGQALALAKNIQYFGAGTRLSVL.

This chain joins TRBV5-1 and TRBJ1-2; TRBD1 matches 8 bases. CDR3 length: 15 residues. Looked up from germline, CDR1 is SGHRS and CDR2 is YFSETQ. Trimming removed 4 bases from V and 2 bases from J; junction bases left unmatched: 7. CDR3 sequence reads: CASSLRRTGNYGYTF. CDR3 coding DNA: TGCGCCAGCAGCCTGAGGCGGACAGGGAACTATGGCTACACCTTC. Full variable domain (outside the CDR3, taken from reference TRBV5-1 and TRBJ1-2): KAGVTQTPRYLIKTRGQQVTLSCSPISGHRSVSWYQQTPGQGLQFLFEYFSETQRNKGNFPGRFSGRQFSNSRSEMNVSTLELGDSALYLCASSLRRTGNYGYTFGSGTRLTVV.